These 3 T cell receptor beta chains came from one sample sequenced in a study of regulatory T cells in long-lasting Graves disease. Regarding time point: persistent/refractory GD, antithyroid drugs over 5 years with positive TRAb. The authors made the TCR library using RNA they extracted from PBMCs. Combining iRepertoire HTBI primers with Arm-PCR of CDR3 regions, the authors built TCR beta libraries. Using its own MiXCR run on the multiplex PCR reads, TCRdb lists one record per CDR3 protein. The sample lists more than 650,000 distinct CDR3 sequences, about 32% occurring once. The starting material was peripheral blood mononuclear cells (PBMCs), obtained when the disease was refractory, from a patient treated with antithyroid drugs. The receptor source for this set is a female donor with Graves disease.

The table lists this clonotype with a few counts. The CDR3: CASSLSYRDSNQPQHF. CDR3 coding DNA: TGTGCCAGCAGTTTATCATATCGGGACAGCAATCAGCCCCAGCATTTT. This chain joins TRBV28 and TRBJ1-5; tentatively, D is TRBD1 (5 bases). Germline V gives CDR1 MDHEN, CDR2 SYDVKM. V lost 1 base and J lost 1, with 11 bases in between. This CDR3 region has 16 residues.

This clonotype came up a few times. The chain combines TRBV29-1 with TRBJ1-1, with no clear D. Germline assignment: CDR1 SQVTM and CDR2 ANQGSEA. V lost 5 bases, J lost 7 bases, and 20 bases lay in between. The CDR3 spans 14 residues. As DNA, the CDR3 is TGCAGCGTTTCAGGAGGCAGCCAAATACATGAAGCTTTCTTT. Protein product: CSVSGGSQIHEAFF.

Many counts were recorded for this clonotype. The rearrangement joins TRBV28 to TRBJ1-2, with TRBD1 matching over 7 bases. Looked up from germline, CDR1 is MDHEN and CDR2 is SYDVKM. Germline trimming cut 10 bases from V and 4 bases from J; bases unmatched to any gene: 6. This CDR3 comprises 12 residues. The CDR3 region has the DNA TGTGCCACCATAGGGGACAGCTATGGCTACACCTTC. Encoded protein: CATIGDSYGYTF.